The present T cell receptor (beta chain) was sequenced within a study of shared clonotypes between healthy human individuals (dated by TCRdb to 2020 to 2022). In the study overall: Three men and a couple of women, aged 18 to 49 years, made up the cohort. To increase sequencing depth and limit assay-specific biases, TCR repertoire library preparation and sequencing were carried out by different laboratories using diverse techniques. The study deeply sequenced blood TCR repertoires of about five healthy adults to estimate repertoire size and the extent of clonotype sharing between individuals. Between about 0.94 and 8.9 billion PBMCs per donor were obtained by leukapheresis. General findings and caveats noted by the study authors: Pairwise subsampling indicated that sequencing depth was expected to affect the degree of clonotype sharing among donors. Sampling was limited to blood, and TCR repertoires in tissue likely differ from TCR repertoires in blood. The small number of donors limited the genetic and exposure-history diversity represented.

Concerning this clone itself: Its specific antigen is unknown. No base quality information exists; no much larger clone differs at one position.

Donors were healthy HIV-negative adults with no recently reported acute infections or vaccinations. Every donor was a Caucasian adult living in Nashville, Tennessee, USA. For unsorted samples, tens of millions of PBMCs were counted, and genomic DNA was extracted using the QIAamp DNA Blood Mini kit. After blood collection by leukapheresis, PBMCs were isolated using Ficoll-Histopaque density gradient centrifugation and then cryopreserved in the vapor phase of liquid nitrogen. In the germline V gene, CDR1 corresponds to SNHLY and CDR2 to FYNNEI. From cysteine to phenylalanine, the CDR3 is 15 amino acids long. Just the 45-base CDR3 DNA is kept, in frame starting at base 1. The trim is 3 bases for V and 3 bases for J, with a gap of 12 bases between the germline ends. Using the deep immunoSEQ assay, TCR CDR3 regions were amplified from genomic DNA by multiplex PCR. Extracted genomic DNA from each cell subset was distributed evenly across all wells of several immunoSEQ 96-well plates, and each plate was treated as a replicate. Each replicate PCR for unsorted PBMC received roughly 0.3 ug genomic DNA, equal to approximately 30,000 T cell genomes. Ten immunoSEQ deep assay plates were used to sequence the unsorted PBMC genomic DNA. Purified libraries were measured with a Qubit 3.0 fluorometer, size-checked on a Bioanalyzer 2100, and measured again with the KAPA Library Quantification kit. A separate single-read 150-cycle Illumina NextSeq 550 flow cell was used to sequence each immunoSEQ 96-well plate. In the original analysis: Because the immunoSEQ output included only junctional sequences and no quality scores, the filtering could not be the same as the filtering used for full-length reads. To assign V/J genes and CDR3, sequences were annotated against IMGT germline references using PyIR, a Python wrapper for IgBLAST v1.9. Reads were filtered out if the reads had weak V/J assignments (E-value above 1e-6), no CDR3, stop codons, out-of-frame junctions, or ambiguous translated residues. V3J clonotypes were defined by identical inferred V gene, J gene, and CDR3 amino acid sequence. To compute the percentage overlap between repertoires, the number of shared unique clonotypes was divided by the size of the smaller repertoire. Richness of each repertoire was evaluated using RTK rarefaction, the Chao1 estimator, and Recon v2.1 estimates of unobserved clonotypes. TCRdb's version of the immuneACCESS table is confined to in-frame rearrangements and falls short of the full clone set. An unresolved V gene accounts for under half of the shortfall where checked; the remainder is of unknown origin. V and J calls and clone size are those listed in that table; D and trimming were worked out from the DNA. The sample includes about 560,000 clones, with about 80% observed a single time. More than 10% of the sample comes from the top ten.

The receptor was isolated from a woman in her thirties or forties in good health. Some clones in this sample may be carry-over from other donors' samples. The V and J genes are TRBV2 and TRBJ1-5; a tentative D call is TRBD1 (5 bases match). The sample taken for sequencing was PBMCs. The DNA sequence follows: TGTGCCAGCAGTGACCCGGACATTCCCAATCAGCCCCAGCATTTT. Protein translation: CASSDPDIPNQPQHF.